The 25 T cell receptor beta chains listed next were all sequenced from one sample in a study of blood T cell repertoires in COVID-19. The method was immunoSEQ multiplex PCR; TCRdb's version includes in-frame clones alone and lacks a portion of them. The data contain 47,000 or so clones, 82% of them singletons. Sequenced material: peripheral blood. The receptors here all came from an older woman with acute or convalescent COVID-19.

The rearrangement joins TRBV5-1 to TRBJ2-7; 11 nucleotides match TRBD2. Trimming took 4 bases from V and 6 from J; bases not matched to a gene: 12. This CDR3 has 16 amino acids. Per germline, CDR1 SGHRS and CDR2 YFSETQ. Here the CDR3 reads CASSVGASGGTSEQYF. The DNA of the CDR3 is TGCGCCAGCAGCGTGGGGGCTAGCGGGGGGACCAGCGAGCAGTACTTC.

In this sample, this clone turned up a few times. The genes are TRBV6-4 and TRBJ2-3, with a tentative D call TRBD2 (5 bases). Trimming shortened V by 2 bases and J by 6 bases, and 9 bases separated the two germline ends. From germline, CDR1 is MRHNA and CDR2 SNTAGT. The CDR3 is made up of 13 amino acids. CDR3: CASSDGERDTQYF. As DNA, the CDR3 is TGTGCCAGCAGTGACGGGGAGCGGGATACGCAGTATTTT.

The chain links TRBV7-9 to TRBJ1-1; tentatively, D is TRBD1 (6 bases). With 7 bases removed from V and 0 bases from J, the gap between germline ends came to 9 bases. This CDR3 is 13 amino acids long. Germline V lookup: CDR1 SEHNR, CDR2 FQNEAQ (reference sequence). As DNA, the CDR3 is TGTGCCAGCAATCCAGGGGTGAACACTGAAGCTTTCTTT. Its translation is CASNPGVNTEAFF.

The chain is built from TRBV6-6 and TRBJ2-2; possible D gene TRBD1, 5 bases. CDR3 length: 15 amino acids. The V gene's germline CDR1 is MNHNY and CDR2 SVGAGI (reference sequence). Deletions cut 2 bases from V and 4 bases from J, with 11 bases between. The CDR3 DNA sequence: TGTGCCAGCAGTTACCAAGGGGAAGTCACCGGGGAGCTGTTTTTT. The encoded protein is CASSYQGEVTGELFF.

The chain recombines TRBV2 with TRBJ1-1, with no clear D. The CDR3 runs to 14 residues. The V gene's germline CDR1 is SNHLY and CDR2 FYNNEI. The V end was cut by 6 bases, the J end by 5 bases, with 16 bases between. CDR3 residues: CASSLSRPGTEAFF. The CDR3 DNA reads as TGTGCCAGCAGCCTTTCACGACCGGGTACTGAAGCTTTCTTT.

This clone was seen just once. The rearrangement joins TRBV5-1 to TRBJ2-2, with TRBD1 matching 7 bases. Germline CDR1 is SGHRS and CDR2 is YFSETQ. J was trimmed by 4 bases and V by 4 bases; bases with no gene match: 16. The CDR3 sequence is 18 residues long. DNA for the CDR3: TGCGCCAGCAGCCGAAAGATACCACAGGGGACGAGCACCGGGGAGCTGTTTTTT. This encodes CASSRKIPQGTSTGELFF.

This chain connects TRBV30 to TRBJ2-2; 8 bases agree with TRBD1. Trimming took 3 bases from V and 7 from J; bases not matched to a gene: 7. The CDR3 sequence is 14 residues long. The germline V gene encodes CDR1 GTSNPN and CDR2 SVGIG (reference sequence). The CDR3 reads CAWRGQGFIGELFF. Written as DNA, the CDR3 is TGTGCCTGGAGAGGACAGGGTTTTATCGGGGAGCTGTTTTTT. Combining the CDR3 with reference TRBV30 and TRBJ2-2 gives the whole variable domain SQTIHQWPATLVQPVGSPLSLECTVEGTSNPNLYWYRQAAGRGLQLLFYSVGIGQISSEVPQNLSASRPQDRQFILSSKKLLLSDSGFYLCAWRGQGFIGELFFGEGSRLTVL.

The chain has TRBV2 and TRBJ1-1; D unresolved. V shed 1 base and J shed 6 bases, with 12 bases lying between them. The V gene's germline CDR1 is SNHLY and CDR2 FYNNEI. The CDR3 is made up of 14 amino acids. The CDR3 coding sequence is TGTGCCAGCAGTGAAGATTGGGCTGGCGCTGAAGCTTTCTTT. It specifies CASSEDWAGAEAFF.

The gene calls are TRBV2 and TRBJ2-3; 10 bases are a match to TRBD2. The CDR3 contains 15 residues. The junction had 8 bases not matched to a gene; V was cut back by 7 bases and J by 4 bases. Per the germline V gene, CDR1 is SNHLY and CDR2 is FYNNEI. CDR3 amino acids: CASTGSSGSADTQYF. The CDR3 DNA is TGTGCCAGCACCGGGTCTAGCGGGAGTGCAGATACGCAGTATTTT.

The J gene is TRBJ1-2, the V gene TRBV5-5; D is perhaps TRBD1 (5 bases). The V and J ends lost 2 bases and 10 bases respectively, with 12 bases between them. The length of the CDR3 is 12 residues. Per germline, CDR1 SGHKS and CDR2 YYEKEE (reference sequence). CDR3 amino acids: CASSFSAGSYTF. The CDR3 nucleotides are TGTGCCAGCAGCTTTTCGGCAGGGTCCTACACCTTC.

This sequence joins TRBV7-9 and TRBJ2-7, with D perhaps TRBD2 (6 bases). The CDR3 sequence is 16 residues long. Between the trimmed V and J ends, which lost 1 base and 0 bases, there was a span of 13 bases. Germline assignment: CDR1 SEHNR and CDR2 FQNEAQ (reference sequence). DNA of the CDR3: TGTGCCAGCAGCTTAGTTCCAGGGAGGTCCTCCTACGAGCAGTACTTC. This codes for CASSLVPGRSSYEQYF.

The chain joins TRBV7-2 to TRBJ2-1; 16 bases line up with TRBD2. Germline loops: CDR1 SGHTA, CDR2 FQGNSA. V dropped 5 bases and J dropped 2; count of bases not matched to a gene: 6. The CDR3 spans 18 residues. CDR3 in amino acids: CASSRGLAGGPAYNEQFF. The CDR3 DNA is TGTGCCAGCAGCAGGGGACTAGCGGGGGGGCCCGCCTACAATGAGCAGTTCTTC.

The CDR3 DNA sequence: TGTGCCAGCAGCAGCGGGAGGGTGGAGGGGGAGACCCAGTACTTC. Translation: CASSSGRVEGETQYF. The V call is TRBV4-2, the J call TRBJ2-5, with 10 bases matching TRBD2. This CDR3 comprises 15 residues. Per the germline V gene, CDR1 is LGHNA and CDR2 is YNFKEQ. The junction had 8 bases not matched to a gene; V was cut back by 5 bases and J by 5 bases.

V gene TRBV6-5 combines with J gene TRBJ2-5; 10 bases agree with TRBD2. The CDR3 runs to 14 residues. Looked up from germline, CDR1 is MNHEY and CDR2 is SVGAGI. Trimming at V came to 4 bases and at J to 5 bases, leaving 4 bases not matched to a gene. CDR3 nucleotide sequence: TGTGCCAGCAGTTTAGCGGGGGGCGGTGAGACCCAGTACTTC. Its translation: CASSLAGGGETQYF.

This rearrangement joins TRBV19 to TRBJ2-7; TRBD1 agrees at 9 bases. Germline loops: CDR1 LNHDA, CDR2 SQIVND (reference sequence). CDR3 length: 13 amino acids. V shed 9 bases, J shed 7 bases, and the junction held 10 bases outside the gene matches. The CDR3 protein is CASRLSGTGEQYF. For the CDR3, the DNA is TGTGCCAGCCGACTCTCCGGGACAGGGGAGCAGTACTTC.

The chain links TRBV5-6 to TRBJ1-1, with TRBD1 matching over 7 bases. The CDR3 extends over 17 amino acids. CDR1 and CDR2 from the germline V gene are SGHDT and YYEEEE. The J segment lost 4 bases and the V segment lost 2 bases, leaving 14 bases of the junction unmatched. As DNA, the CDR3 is TGTGCCAGCAGCTTCTGGGACAGTCAATTTAGGGGCACTGAAGCTTTCTTT. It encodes CASSFWDSQFRGTEAFF.

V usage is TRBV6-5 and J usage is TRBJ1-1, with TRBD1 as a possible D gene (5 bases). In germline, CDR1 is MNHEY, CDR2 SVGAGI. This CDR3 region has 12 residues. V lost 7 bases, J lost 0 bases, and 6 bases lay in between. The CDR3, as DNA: TGTGCCAGCAACAGGTTGAACACTGAAGCTTTCTTT. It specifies CASNRLNTEAFF.

The CDR3 is CASSPTRNMNTEAFF. In DNA, the CDR3 is TGTGCCAGCAGCCCGACCAGGAACATGAACACTGAAGCTTTCTTT. V is TRBV7-6 and J is TRBJ1-1, with D uncertain. Germline-derived CDR1 and CDR2 are SGHVS and FNYEAQ. This CDR3 spans 15 amino acids. Trimming removed 5 bases from V and 0 bases from J, with 13 bases in between.

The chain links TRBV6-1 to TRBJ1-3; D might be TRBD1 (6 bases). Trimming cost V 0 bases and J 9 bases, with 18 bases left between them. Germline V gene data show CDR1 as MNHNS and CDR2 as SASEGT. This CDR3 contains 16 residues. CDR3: CASSEALGKGGSTIYF. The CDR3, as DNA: TGTGCCAGCAGTGAAGCCTTAGGCAAAGGGGGATCCACCATATATTTT.

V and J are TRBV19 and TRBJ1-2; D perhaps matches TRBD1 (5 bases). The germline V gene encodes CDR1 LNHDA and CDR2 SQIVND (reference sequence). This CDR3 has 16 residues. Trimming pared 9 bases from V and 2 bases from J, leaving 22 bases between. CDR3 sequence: CASQKWSGEVNYGYTF. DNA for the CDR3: TGTGCCAGCCAAAAGTGGTCGGGGGAGGTGAACTATGGCTACACCTTC.

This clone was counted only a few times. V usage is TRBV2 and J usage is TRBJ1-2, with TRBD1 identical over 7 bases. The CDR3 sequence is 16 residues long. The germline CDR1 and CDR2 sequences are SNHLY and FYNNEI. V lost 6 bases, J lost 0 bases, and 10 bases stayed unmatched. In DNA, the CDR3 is TGTGCCAGCAGCCCTAGGACAGGTCGAGCTAACTATGGCTACACCTTC. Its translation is CASSPRTGRANYGYTF.

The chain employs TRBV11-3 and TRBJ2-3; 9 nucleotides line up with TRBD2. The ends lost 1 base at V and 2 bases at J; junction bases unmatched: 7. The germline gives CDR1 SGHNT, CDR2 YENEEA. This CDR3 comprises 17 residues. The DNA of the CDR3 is TGTGCCAGCAGCTTAGGAGGCGGCGGGGGGGTCACAGATACGCAGTATTTT. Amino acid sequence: CASSLGGGGGVTDTQYF.

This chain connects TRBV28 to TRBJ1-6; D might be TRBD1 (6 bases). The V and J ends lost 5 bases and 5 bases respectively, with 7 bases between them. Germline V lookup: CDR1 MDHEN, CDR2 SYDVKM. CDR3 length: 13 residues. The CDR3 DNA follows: TGTGCCAGCAGTGGACAGCATAATTCACCCCTCCACTTT. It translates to CASSGQHNSPLHF.

As DNA, the CDR3 is TGCGCCAGCAGCGTGGACTTCTCCTCTGGAAACACCATATATTTT. It is translated as CASSVDFSSGNTIYF. V and J are TRBV5-1 and TRBJ1-3, with D unclear. CDR1 is SGHRS, CDR2 YFSETQ, per germline. V was trimmed by 4 bases and J by 0 bases, leaving 11 bases between them. This CDR3 region has 15 residues.

The DNA of the CDR3 is TGTGCCAGCAGCCGGGGACTAGCGGGGGGCCGGGACGGGGAGCTGTTTTTT. As protein: CASSRGLAGGRDGELFF. V usage is TRBV7-2 and J usage is TRBJ2-2; TRBD2 matches 15 bases. The ends lost 5 bases at V and 7 bases at J; junction bases unmatched: 8. This CDR3 is 17 amino acids long. In germline, CDR1 is SGHTA, CDR2 FQGNSA.